This T cell receptor (beta chain) was identified during a study of cytomegalovirus exposure and HLA in healthy donors. General study points: Prior analysis indicated that the majority of TCR beta V segments exhibited productivity approximately 90% or approximately 30% of the time. The study reported that TCR beta sequences accurately predicted HLA-A and HLA-B alleles in most subjects. Researchers reported in a later analysis that a missense DCLRE1C variant was tied to TCR beta V- and J-gene trimming.

Notes on this clone: Antigen: not known.

Germline-derived CDR1 and CDR2 are SNHLY and FYNNEI. V gave up 7 bases and J gave up 4 bases; unmatched junction bases: 21. CDR3 length: 19 amino acids. The PCR used 60 Vbeta and 13 Jbeta primers. Sequenced by immunoSEQ multiplex PCR; TCRdb stores in-frame clones only, minus some. Of 150,000 or so clones in the sample, about three quarters were seen once. V is TRBV2 and J is TRBJ2-1; 8 bases line up with TRBD2. Material for sequencing was PBMCs. This TCR derives from a man aged 40-55 years in good health and CMV-seropositive. This chain's CDR3 is CASIPSRLAGGNPYNEQFF. CDR3 in DNA: TGTGCCAGCATCCCGAGTCGGCTAGCGGGCGGGAACCCTTACAATGAGCAGTTCTTC.